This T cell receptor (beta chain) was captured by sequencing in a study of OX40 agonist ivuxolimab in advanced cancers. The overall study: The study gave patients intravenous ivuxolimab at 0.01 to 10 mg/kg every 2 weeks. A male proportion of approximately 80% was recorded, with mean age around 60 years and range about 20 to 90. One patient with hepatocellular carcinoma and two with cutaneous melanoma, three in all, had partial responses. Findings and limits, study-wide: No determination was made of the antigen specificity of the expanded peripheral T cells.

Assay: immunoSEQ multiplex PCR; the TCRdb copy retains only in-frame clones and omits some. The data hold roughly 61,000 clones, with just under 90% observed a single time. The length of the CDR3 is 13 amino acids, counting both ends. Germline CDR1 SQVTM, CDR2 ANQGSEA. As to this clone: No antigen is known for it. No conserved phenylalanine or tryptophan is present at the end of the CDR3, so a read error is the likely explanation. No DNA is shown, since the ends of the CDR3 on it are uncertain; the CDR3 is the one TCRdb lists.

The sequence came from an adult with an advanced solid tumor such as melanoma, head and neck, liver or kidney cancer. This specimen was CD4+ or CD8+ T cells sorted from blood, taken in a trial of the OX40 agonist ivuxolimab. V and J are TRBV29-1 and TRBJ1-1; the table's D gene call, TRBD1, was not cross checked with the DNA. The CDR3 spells CSVVSRGTTQPTV.